This passage covers 14 T cell receptor beta chains from one sample sequenced in a study of Ad26.COV2.S vaccination and SARS-CoV-2 variants. Documented treatment: roughly 19 received Ad26.COV2.S at low or high dose, single or two shots; 5 received placebo; per-sample allocation not given. Sampling was done on day 63 after the first vaccine or placebo injection. Produced via immunoSEQ multiplex PCR; TCRdb's table is partial and in-frame only. The sample lists over 450,000 clones; around 89% were seen once. The sequencing here drew on peripheral blood, taken in a trial of Ad26.COV2.S vaccine versus placebo. The receptor source for this set is a person aged 18-60 years who received the Ad26.COV2.S COVID-19 vaccine or a placebo.

The chain links TRBV7-3 to TRBJ1-1; D gene ambiguous. Germline lookup yields CDR1 SGHTA and CDR2 FQGTGA. Trimming took 1 base from V and 4 from J, leaving 7 bases between them. The CDR3 is made up of 13 amino acids. Here the CDR3 reads CASSLRTATEAFF. CDR3 bases: TGTGCCAGCAGCTTAAGAACAGCCACTGAAGCTTTCTTT.

This clone was picked up one time. The chain recombines TRBV28 with TRBJ1-6, with D tentatively TRBD1 (6 bases). The CDR3 is 13 residues long. The V gene lost 6 bases and the J gene lost 5 bases, with 8 bases spanning the gap. Germline CDR1 MDHEN, CDR2 SYDVKM. The CDR3 nucleotides are TGTGCCAGCAGCGGACAGCATAATTCACCCCTCCACTTT. Its protein product is CASSGQHNSPLHF.

The gene calls are TRBV11-2 and TRBJ2-1; D ambiguous. Per germline, CDR1 SGHAT and CDR2 FQNNGV. V was shortened by 0 bases and J by 0 bases, with 15 bases between the two germline ends. The CDR3 has 18 residues. The CDR3 sequence: CASSLDRPGGSSYNEQFF. CDR3 bases: TGTGCCAGCAGCTTAGATAGACCTGGCGGCAGCTCCTACAATGAGCAGTTCTTC.

This clone was found a few times. The chain carries TRBV7-9 and TRBJ2-1; no clear D. CDR1 is SEHNR, CDR2 FQNEAQ, per germline (reference sequence). The V end was cut by 7 bases, the J end by 0 bases, with 10 bases between. This CDR3 comprises 14 residues. CDR3 in DNA: TGTGCCAGCATCCCGGGTAGCTCCTACAATGAGCAGTTCTTC. Translating it yields CASIPGSSYNEQFF.

The chain couples TRBV6-5 to TRBJ1-2; possible D gene TRBD1, 6 bases. The CDR3 consists of 14 residues. V lost 6 bases and J 2 bases, leaving 13 bases between the germline ends. Looked up from germline, CDR1 is MNHEY and CDR2 is SVGAGI. The CDR3 sequence: CASRDSDTNYGYTF. DNA of the CDR3: TGTGCCAGCAGGGACAGCGACACAAACTATGGCTACACCTTC.

The V call is TRBV4-3, the J call TRBJ2-5; the D call may be TRBD1 or TRBD2 (5 bases each). Trimming removed 2 bases at V and 4 bases at J, with 11 bases between. The CDR3 runs 14 residues. Per the germline V gene, CDR1 is LGHNA and CDR2 is YSLEER. The CDR3 nucleotides read TGCGCCAGCAGCCAAAGGGCAGGGACAGAGACCCAGTACTTC. This codes for CASSQRAGTETQYF.

The table lists this clone with a count of one. This chain connects TRBV7-2 to TRBJ2-3; D is unresolved. The V gene's germline CDR1 is SGHTA and CDR2 FQGNSA. CDR3 length: 14 amino acids. V was clipped by 0 bases and J by 3 bases, with 7 bases between them. Written as DNA, the CDR3 is TGTGCCAGCAGCTTAGCGCTGTTGACAGATACGCAGTATTTT. Amino acids: CASSLALLTDTQYF.

Comment on this clone: This CDR3 is also generated by other DNA sequences in the sample. V and J are TRBV27 and TRBJ2-5; D unresolved. This CDR3 is built from 13 residues. The V gene lost 3 bases and the J gene lost 4 bases, with 9 bases spanning the gap. CDR1 is MNHEY and CDR2 is SMNVEV in the germline V gene (reference sequence). The CDR3 spells CASSFLAGETQYF. The CDR3 region has the DNA TGTGCCAGCAGTTTTCTGGCAGGAGAGACCCAGTACTTC.

The gene calls are TRBV5-1 and TRBJ2-2; no clear D gene. The CDR3 sequence is 18 residues long. Germline V gene sequence: CDR1 SGHRS, CDR2 YFSETQ. V lost 2 bases and J 4 bases, leaving 21 bases between the germline ends. CDR3 amino acids: CASSLFPDAPSGTGELFF. The CDR3 coding sequence is TGCGCCAGCAGCTTATTCCCGGACGCGCCCTCGGGCACCGGGGAGCTGTTTTTT.

The chain has TRBV30 and TRBJ1-5, with TRBD1 as a possible D gene (5 bases). Trimming removed 4 bases from V and 1 base from J, with 8 bases in between. The CDR3 is 13 amino acids. Germline V CDR1 and CDR2: GTSNPN, SVGIG (reference sequence). CDR3 bases: TGTGCCTGGAACCGGGACAGCAATCAGCCCCAGCATTTT. It codes for CAWNRDSNQPQHF. The whole variable domain, filled in from reference TRBV30 and TRBJ1-5, reads SQTIHQWPATLVQPVGSPLSLECTVEGTSNPNLYWYRQAAGRGLQLLFYSVGIGQISSEVPQNLSASRPQDRQFILSSKKLLLSDSGFYLCAWNRDSNQPQHFGDGTRLSIL.

V is TRBV30 and J is TRBJ2-1; 9 nucleotides agree with TRBD2. The CDR3 sequence is 15 residues long. The V and J ends lost 3 bases and 2 bases, in that order; junction bases with no gene match: 5. CDR1 and CDR2 from the germline V gene are GTSNPN and SVGIG (reference sequence). CDR3 coding DNA: TGTGCCTGGAGGGGCGGGAGGGCCCCCTACAATGAGCAGTTCTTC. As protein: CAWRGGRAPYNEQFF.

This clone was found once. The rearrangement joins TRBV30 to TRBJ1-5; D perhaps matches TRBD1 (5 bases). Looked up from germline, CDR1 is GTSNPN and CDR2 is SVGIG (reference sequence). This CDR3 region has 16 residues. Deletions cut 8 bases from V and 0 bases from J, with 20 bases between. The chain's CDR3 is CAAGKGSGTSNQPQHF. The CDR3 bases are TGTGCCGCGGGGAAGGGTTCAGGGACTAGCAATCAGCCCCAGCATTTT.

This chain connects TRBV19 to TRBJ1-2, with D tentatively TRBD1 (5 bases). Trimming left V 4 bases short and J 8 bases short, with 17 bases between. CDR1 LNHDA and CDR2 SQIVND come from the germline V gene (reference sequence). This CDR3 region has 14 residues. CDR3: CASSTRGSVEGYTF. The CDR3 DNA reads as TGTGCCAGTAGTACGAGGGGCTCGGTAGAGGGCTACACCTTC.

About this clone itself: The same CDR3 also results from other DNA sequences found in this sample. The gene calls are TRBV6-5 and TRBJ1-1; D is possibly TRBD1 (5 bases). Germline CDR1 and CDR2: MNHEY and SVGAGI. V was trimmed by 0 bases and J by 0 bases, leaving 8 bases between them. CDR3 length equals 15 residues. CDR3 in DNA: TGTGCCAGCAGTTACTCGGGGACGGTGAACACTGAAGCTTTCTTT. It is translated as CASSYSGTVNTEAFF.